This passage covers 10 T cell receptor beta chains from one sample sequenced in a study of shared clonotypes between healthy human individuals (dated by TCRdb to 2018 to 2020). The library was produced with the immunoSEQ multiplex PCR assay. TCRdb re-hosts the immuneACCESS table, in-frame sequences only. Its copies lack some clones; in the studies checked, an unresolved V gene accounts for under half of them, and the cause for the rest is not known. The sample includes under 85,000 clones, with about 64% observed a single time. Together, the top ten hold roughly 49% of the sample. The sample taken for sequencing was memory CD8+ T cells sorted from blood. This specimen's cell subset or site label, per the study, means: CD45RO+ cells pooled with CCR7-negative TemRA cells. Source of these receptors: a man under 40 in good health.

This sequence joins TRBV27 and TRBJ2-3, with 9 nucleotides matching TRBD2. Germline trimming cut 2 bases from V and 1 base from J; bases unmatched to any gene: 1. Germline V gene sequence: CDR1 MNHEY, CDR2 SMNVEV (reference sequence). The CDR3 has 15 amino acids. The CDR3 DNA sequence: TGTGCCAGCAGTTTAATAGCGGGAGGCACAGATACGCAGTATTTT. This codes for CASSLIAGGTDTQYF.

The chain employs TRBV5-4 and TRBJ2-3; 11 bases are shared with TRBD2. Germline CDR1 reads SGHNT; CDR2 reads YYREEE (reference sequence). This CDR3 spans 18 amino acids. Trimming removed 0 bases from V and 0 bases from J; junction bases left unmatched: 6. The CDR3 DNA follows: TGTGCCAGCAGCTTGGGCGGGACTAGCGGAGGGAGCACAGATACGCAGTATTTT. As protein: CASSLGGTSGGSTDTQYF.

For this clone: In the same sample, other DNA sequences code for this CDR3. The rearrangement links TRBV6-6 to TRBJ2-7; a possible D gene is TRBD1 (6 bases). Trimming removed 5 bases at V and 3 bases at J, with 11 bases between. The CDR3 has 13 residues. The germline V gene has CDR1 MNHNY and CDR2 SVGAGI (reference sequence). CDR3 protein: CASSPTGSYEQYF. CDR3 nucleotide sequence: TGTGCCAGCAGTCCTACAGGGAGCTACGAGCAGTACTTC.

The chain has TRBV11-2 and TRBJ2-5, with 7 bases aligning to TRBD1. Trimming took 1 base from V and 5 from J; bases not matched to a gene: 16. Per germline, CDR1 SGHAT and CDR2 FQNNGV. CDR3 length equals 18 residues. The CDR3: CASSLVPGQLNWWETQYF. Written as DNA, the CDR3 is TGTGCCAGCAGCTTAGTCCCGGGACAGCTAAATTGGTGGGAGACCCAGTACTTC.

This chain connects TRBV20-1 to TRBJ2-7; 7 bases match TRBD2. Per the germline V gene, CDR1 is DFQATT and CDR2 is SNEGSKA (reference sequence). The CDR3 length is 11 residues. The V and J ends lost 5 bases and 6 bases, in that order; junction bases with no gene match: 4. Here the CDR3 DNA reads TGCAGTGCTGGGGGGGTGGGCGAGCAGTACTTC. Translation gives CSAGGVGEQYF.

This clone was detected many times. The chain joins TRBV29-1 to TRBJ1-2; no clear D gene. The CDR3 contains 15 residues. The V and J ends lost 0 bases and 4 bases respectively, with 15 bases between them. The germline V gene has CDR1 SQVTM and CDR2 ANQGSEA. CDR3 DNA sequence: TGCAGCGTTGAAGATTCTGATAGGGAATCCTATGGCTACACCTTC. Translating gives CSVEDSDRESYGYTF. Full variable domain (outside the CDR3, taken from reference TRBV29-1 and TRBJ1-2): SAVISQKPSRDICQRGTSLTIQCQVDSQVTMMFWYRQQPGQSLTLIATANQGSEATYESGFVIDKFPISRPNLTFSTLTVSNMSPEDSSIYLCSVEDSDRESYGYTFGSGTRLTVV.

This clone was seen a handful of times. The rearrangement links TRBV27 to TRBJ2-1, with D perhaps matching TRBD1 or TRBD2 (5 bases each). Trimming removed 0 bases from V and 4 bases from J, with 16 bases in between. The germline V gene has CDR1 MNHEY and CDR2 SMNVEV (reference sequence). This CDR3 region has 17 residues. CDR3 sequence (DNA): TGTGCCAGCAGTTTATCGGGACCGGGTAGCGTATACAATGAGCAGTTCTTC. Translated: CASSLSGPGSVYNEQFF.

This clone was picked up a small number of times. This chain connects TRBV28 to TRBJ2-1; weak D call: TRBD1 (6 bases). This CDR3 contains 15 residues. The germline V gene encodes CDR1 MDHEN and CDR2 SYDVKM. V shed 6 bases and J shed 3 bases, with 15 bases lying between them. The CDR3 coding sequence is TGTGCCAGCAGCACAGGGTTATCAGACTACAATGAGCAGTTCTTC. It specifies CASSTGLSDYNEQFF.

The CDR3 nucleotides are TGCGCCAGCAGCCAAGGCCCCGCCTACGAGCAGTACTTC. It is translated as CASSQGPAYEQYF. The J gene is TRBJ2-7, the V gene TRBV4-1; D call uncertain. The CDR3 is 13 amino acids. V shed 1 base and J shed 2 bases, with 6 bases lying between them. The germline V gene encodes CDR1 MGHRA and CDR2 YSYEKL.

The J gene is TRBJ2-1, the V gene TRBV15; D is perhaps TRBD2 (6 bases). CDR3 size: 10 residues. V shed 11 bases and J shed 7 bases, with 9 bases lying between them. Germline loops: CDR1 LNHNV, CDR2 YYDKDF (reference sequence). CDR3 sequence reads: CAVGGNEQFF. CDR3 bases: TGTGCCGTGGGGGGAAATGAGCAGTTCTTC.